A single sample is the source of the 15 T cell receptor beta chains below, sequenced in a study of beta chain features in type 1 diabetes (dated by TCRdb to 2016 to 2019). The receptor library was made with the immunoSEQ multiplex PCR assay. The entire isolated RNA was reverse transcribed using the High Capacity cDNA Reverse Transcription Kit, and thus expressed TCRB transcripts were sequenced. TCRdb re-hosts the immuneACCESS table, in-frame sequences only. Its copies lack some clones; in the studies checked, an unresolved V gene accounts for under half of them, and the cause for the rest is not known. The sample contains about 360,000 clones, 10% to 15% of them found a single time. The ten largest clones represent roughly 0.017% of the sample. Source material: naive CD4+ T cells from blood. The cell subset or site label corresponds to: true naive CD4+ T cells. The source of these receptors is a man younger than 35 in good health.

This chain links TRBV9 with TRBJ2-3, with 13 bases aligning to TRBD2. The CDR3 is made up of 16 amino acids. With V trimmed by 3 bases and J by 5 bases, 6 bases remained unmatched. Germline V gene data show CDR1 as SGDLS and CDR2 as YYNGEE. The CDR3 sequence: CASSALAGGYGDTQYF. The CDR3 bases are TGTGCCAGCAGCGCACTAGCGGGAGGGTATGGAGATACGCAGTATTTT.

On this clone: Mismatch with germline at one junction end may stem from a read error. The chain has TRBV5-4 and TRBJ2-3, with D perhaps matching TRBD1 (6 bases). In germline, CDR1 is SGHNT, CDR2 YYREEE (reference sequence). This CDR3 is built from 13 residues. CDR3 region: CAGSLDRTDTQYF. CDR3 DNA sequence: TGTGCCGGCAGCTTGGACAGAACAGATACGCAGTATTTT.

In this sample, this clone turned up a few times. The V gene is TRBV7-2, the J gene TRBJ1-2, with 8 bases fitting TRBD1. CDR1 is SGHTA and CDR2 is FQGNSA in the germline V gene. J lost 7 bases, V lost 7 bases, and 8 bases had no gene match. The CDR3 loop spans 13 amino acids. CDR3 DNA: TGTGCCAGCACCCCCGGACAGGGAAGTGGCTACACCTTC. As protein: CASTPGQGSGYTF.

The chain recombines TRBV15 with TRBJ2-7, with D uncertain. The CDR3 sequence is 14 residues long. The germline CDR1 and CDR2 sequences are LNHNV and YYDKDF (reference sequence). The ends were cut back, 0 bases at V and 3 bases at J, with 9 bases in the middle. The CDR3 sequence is CATSREGMGYEQYF. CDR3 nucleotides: TGTGCCACCAGCAGAGAGGGCATGGGCTACGAGCAGTACTTC.

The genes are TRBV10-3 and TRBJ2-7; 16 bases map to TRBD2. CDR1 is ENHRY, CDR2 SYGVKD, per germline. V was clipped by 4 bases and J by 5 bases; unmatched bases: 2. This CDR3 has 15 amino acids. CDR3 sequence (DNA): TGTGCCATCAGTGTGGGACTAGCGGGAGGGAACGAGCAGTACTTC. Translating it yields CAISVGLAGGNEQYF.

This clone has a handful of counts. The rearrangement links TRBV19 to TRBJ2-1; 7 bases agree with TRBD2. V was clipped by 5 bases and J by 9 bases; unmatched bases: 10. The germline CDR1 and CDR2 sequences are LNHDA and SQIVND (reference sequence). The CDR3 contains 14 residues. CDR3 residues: CASSLLAGVLEQFF. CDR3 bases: TGTGCCAGTAGTCTACTGGCGGGAGTGCTTGAGCAGTTCTTC.

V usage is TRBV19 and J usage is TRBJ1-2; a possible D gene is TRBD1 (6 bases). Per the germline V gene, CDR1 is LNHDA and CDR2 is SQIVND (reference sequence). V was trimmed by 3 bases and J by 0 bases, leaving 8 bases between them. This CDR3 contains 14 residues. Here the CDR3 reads CASSIGQTNYGYTF. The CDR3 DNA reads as TGTGCCAGTAGTATCGGACAGACTAACTATGGCTACACCTTC.

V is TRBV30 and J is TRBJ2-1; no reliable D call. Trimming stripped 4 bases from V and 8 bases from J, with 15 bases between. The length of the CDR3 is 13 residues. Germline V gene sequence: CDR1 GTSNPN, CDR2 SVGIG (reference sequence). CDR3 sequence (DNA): TGTGCCTGGATCACCCACCGAGTTGATGAGCAGTTCTTC. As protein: CAWITHRVDEQFF.

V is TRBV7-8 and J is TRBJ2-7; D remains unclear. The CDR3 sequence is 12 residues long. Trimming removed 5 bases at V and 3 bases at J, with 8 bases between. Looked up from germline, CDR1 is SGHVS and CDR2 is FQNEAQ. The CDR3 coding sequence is TGTGCCAGCAGCCCCACTAACTACGAGCAGTACTTC. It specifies CASSPTNYEQYF.

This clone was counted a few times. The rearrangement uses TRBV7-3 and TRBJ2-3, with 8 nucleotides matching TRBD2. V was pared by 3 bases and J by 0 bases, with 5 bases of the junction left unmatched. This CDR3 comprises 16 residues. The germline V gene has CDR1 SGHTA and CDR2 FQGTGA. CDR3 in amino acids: CASSFLSGGSTDTQYF. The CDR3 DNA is TGTGCCAGCAGCTTTCTAAGCGGGGGCAGCACAGATACGCAGTATTTT.

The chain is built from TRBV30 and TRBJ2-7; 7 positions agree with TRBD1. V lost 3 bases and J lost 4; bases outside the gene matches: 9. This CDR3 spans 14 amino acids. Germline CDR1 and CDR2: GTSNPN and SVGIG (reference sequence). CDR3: CAWRAWTGRYEQYF. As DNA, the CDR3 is TGTGCCTGGAGGGCCTGGACAGGACGATACGAGCAGTACTTC.

CDR3 in amino acids: CASSDGGVGETQYF. Here the CDR3 DNA reads TGTGCCAGCAGTGATGGGGGGGTTGGAGAGACCCAGTACTTC. The rearrangement joins TRBV2 to TRBJ2-5; 7 nucleotides align to TRBD2. CDR1 and CDR2 (germline): SNHLY, FYNNEI. The junction had 5 bases not matched to a gene; V was cut back by 3 bases and J by 4 bases. The CDR3 loop spans 14 amino acids.

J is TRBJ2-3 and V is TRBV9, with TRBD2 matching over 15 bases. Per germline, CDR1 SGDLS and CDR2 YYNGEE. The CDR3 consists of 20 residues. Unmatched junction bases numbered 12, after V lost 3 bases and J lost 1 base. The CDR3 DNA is TGTGCCAGCAGCGCAGAGCCCGGGACTAGCGGGGGGATTGGCACAGATACGCAGTATTTT. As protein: CASSAEPGTSGGIGTDTQYF.

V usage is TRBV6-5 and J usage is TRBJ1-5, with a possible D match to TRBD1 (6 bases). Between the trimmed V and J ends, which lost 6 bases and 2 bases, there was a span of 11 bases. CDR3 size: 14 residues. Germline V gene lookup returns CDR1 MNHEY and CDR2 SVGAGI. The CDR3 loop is CASSPGAGNQPQHF. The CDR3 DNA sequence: TGTGCCAGCAGCCCAGGGGCCGGCAATCAGCCCCAGCATTTT.

The CDR3 loop is CSVITGEYTEAFF. In DNA form, the CDR3 reads TGCAGCGTTATTACGGGGGAGTATACTGAAGCTTTCTTT. This sequence joins TRBV29-1 and TRBJ1-1, with a weak D call TRBD1 (5 bases). Germline CDR1 SQVTM, CDR2 ANQGSEA. Trimming stripped 5 bases from V and 5 bases from J, with 15 bases between. CDR3 length: 13 residues.